There are many counts of the clone carrying this T cell receptor (beta chain). TCRdb reprocessed the PCR reads via MiXCR and lists one record per CDR3 protein. The data contain about 97,000 distinct CDR3 sequences, around 56% of them singletons. The data were obtained in a study of CDR3 diversity in severe acne. Trimming cost V 0 bases and J 8 bases, with 8 bases left between them. From germline, CDR1 is SGHDT and CDR2 YYEEEE. The CDR3 is made up of 13 amino acids. The chain has TRBV5-6 and TRBJ1-4; D remains unclear. The sample was blood. The clonotype originates from a male donor with acne. This chain's CDR3 is CASSLEIGEKLFF. The CDR3 DNA reads TGTGCCAGCAGCTTGGAAATAGGGGAAAAACTGTTTTTT.